A selection of T cell receptor beta chains follows, all from one sample in a study of shared clonotypes between healthy human individuals. Sequencing was performed with immunoSEQ multiplex PCR; in TCRdb, only in-frame clones are kept and a portion is missing. This table has some 2.1 million clones, about 93% appearing once. Sequenced sample: naive CD8+ T cells from PBMCs. The receptor source for this set is a man between 18 and 35 years old in good health. Some clones in this sample may be carry-over from other donors' samples. Both conserved end residues are trimmed from each CDR3. Each record gives: CDR3 protein, V gene, J gene.

CDR3: ASSLGGLAGVNTGELF
V: TRBV11-1
J: TRBJ2-2

CDR3: ASRYLGNEQF
V: TRBV7-9
J: TRBJ2-1

CDR3: SVGGQNYEQY
V: TRBV29-1
J: TRBJ2-7

CDR3: ASSRTSGGTDTQY
V: TRBV7-9
J: TRBJ2-3

CDR3: ASSDGVNTEAF
V: TRBV27
J: TRBJ1-1

CDR3: ASSLRPYEQY
V: TRBV28
J: TRBJ2-7

CDR3: ASSWLGEQF
V: TRBV5-6
J: TRBJ2-1

CDR3: ASSKNGIMGTAGQPQH
V: TRBV27
J: TRBJ1-5

CDR3: ARTTGREYGYT
V: TRBV2
J: TRBJ1-2

CDR3: ASTRDGSQY
V: TRBV27
J: TRBJ2-3

CDR3: ASSPLTGVNTEAF
V: TRBV19
J: TRBJ1-1

CDR3: ASSLLPTSVPYEQY
V: TRBV7-2
J: TRBJ2-7

CDR3: ASSPRGDRGTDTQY
V: TRBV13
J: TRBJ2-3

CDR3: SARRPGEVSEQY
V: TRBV29-1
J: TRBJ2-7

CDR3: SVGLAGASYNEQF
V: TRBV29-1
J: TRBJ2-1

CDR3: ASSPRTSGSTGELF
V: TRBV7-2
J: TRBJ2-2

CDR3: ATTRKWDTQY
V: TRBV28
J: TRBJ2-3

CDR3: ASSLQGPYEQY
V: TRBV27
J: TRBJ2-7

CDR3: ASSPWTGREVPMNTEAF
V: TRBV4-1
J: TRBJ1-1

CDR3: ASSSRGGGYNEQF
V: TRBV13
J: TRBJ2-1